This T cell receptor beta chain comes out of a study of blood T cell repertoires in COVID-19 (dated by TCRdb to about 2020). A note on the overall study: Collaborator samples came from the United States, Italy and Spain and covered acute and convalescent phases of COVID-19. HLA class I and class II types, where available, came from metadata supplied by the sample provider rather than from assay-based typing. The prospective study material was composed of cDNA or gDNA derived from T cells, B-cell-depleted T cells, or PBMCs. A de-identified subject ID, COVID-19 status, age in years and sex were almost always included in the sample metadata. Subjects who had been exposed to COVID-19, were actively infected with it, or had recovered from it provided the deeply sampled blood TCRbeta repertoires that made up the dataset. The repertoires were released in a freely available public database intended as a resource for research on the immune response to SARS-CoV-2. Samples came from the ongoing ImmuneRACE study (first 160 participants) plus 1,254 subjects from 6 global collaborators. Beyond this particular receptor, the publication reports: The amount of clinical and demographic metadata varied by source and participant and was provided uncurated.

CDR1 GTSNPN and CDR2 SVGIG are derived from the germline V gene (reference sequence). The CDR3 numbers 13 residues from cysteine through phenylalanine. Only the CDR3 region is kept as DNA, spanning 39 bases read in frame from base 1. V gives up 2 bases and J gives up 1 base, and the segment between their germline ends measures 9 bases. TCRbeta CDR3 regions were amplified from genomic DNA using the immunoSEQ Assay, a bias-controlled multiplex PCR. The study's own analysis went as follows. The number of nucleated cells in each sample was estimated by amplification of reference gene primers within the assay. To quantify the absolute abundance of each unique TCRbeta CDR3 rearrangement, sequence reads were collapsed and filtered. For each sample, productive Simpson clonality was calculated as the square root of Simpson's diversity index over productive rearrangements. The clones in this table, taken by TCRdb from immuneACCESS, are in-frame only. Not every clone is retained; where verified, under half of the shortfall comes from an unresolved V gene, and the cause of the rest is unknown. V, J and clone size were drawn from that table, and D and trimming were deduced from the DNA. The sample has a few hundred thousand clones on record, 80% to 90% of them singletons. Roughly a tenth of the sample belongs to the ten largest clones.

The sample holds one count of this clone. Its antigen is unknown. The sample holds no much larger clone one base away, and base qualities are not on file. In Seattle, one collaborating source enrolled patients while the infection was active and tracked those patients longitudinally over the course of disease. Collaborating institutions collected whole blood in K2EDTA tubes following their own protocols. For TCRbeta analysis, collaborators shipped samples in one of three forms: frozen whole blood, isolated PBMCs, or DNA extracted from either of those sample types. The sequence derives from a woman in her seventies with COVID-19, enrolled during active disease. Recombination joined TRBV30 with TRBJ2-7; matching of 6 bases hints at TRBD1 as the D gene. The source material was peripheral blood. The CDR3: CAWSYRGSYEQYF. The DNA sequence is as follows: TGTGCCTGGAGTTATAGGGGGTCCTACGAGCAGTACTTC. The CDR3, completed at both ends by the reference TRBV30 and TRBJ2-7 genes, gives the full variable domain SQTIHQWPATLVQPVGSPLSLECTVEGTSNPNLYWYRQAAGRGLQLLFYSVGIGQISSEVPQNLSASRPQDRQFILSSKKLLLSDSGFYLCAWSYRGSYEQYFGPGTRLTVT.